This T cell receptor beta chain comes out of a study of siplizumab effects on memory and regulatory T cells. Method: immunoSEQ multiplex PCR; TCRdb's copy keeps in-frame clones and lacks some. The repertoire holds 85,000 to 120,000 clones, with 92% as singletons. From germline, CDR1 is WSHSY and CDR2 SAAADI. After removal of 7 bases from V and 4 bases from J, the junction contained 7 bases not matched to a gene. The CDR3 contains 15 residues. The source of this sequence is a human donor in good health. The rearrangement uses TRBV10-2 and TRBJ2-2; TRBD2 matches at 9 bases. Sequenced: CD4+ T cells sorted from blood. As DNA, the CDR3 is TGCGCCAGCATTTCGACTAGCGGACGCACCGGGGAGCTGTTTTTT. Amino acids: CASISTSGRTGELFF.